One sample yielded the 14 T cell receptor beta chains listed below, sequenced in a study of blood T cell repertoires in COVID-19 (dated by TCRdb to the early 2020s). Library preparation was by the immunoSEQ multiplex PCR assay. Sourced from immuneACCESS, this table was stored by TCRdb with only in-frame sequences that have V and J called. A share of the clones is absent; for the studies checked, an unresolved V gene accounts for under half, and the remainder has no known explanation. For this sample there are under 450,000 clones; 89% appear just once. Of the sample, approximately 1.5% is held by the ten largest clones. The specimen was peripheral blood. The receptors were sampled from a woman aged 40 to 50 with COVID-19, enrolled during active disease.

This chain links TRBV28 with TRBJ1-3, with TRBD1 matching over 9 bases. Looked up from germline, CDR1 is MDHEN and CDR2 is SYDVKM. V was pared by 6 bases and J by 3 bases, with 3 bases of the junction left unmatched. The CDR3 extends over 14 amino acids. The CDR3: CASSLDRGGNTIYF. CDR3 in DNA: TGTGCCAGCAGCTTGGACAGGGGTGGAAACACCATATATTTT.

This clone has a single count. The chain combines TRBV4-1 with TRBJ2-7; D is ambiguous. This CDR3 has 16 amino acids. Germline-derived CDR1 and CDR2 are MGHRA and YSYEKL. V shed 1 base and J shed 2 bases, with 15 bases lying between them. In DNA, the CDR3 is TGCGCCAGCAGCCAAGGAGGTTCGCGCATTCCCTACGAGCAGTACTTC. It codes for CASSQGGSRIPYEQYF.

The count of this clone is one. V and J are TRBV18 and TRBJ1-5, with D tentatively TRBD1 (6 bases). This CDR3 contains 13 residues. V shed 5 bases and J shed 4 bases, with 9 bases lying between them. Germline lookup yields CDR1 KGHSH and CDR2 LQKENI. As DNA, the CDR3 is TGTGCCAGCTCAAACCAGGGGAATCAGCCCCAGCATTTT. It specifies CASSNQGNQPQHF.

This clone came up once. V usage is TRBV14 and J usage is TRBJ2-6; possibly TRBD2 for D (5 bases). CDR3 length equals 16 residues. Per germline, CDR1 SGHDN and CDR2 FVKESK. V lost 0 bases and J 2 bases, leaving 8 bases between the germline ends. CDR3 sequence (DNA): TGTGCCAGCAGCCAAGATTCCGGGACTGGGGCCAACGTCCTGACTTTC. Translation gives CASSQDSGTGANVLTF. The whole variable domain, remainder taken from reference TRBV14 and TRBJ2-6, is EAGVTQFPSHSVIEKGQTVTLRCDPISGHDNLYWYRRVMGKEIKFLLHFVKESKQDESGMPNNRFLAERTGGTYSTLKVQPAELEDSGVYFCASSQDSGTGANVLTFGAGSRLTVL.

This chain links TRBV7-2 with TRBJ2-5, with 11 positions matching TRBD2. This CDR3 has 17 amino acids. Germline V CDR1 and CDR2: SGHTA, FQGNSA. The V and J ends lost 5 bases and 0 bases, in that order; junction bases with no gene match: 8. CDR3 sequence (DNA): TGTGCCAGCAGCACCCGGACTAGCGGGTGGTACCAAGAGACCCAGTACTTC. This gives the protein CASSTRTSGWYQETQYF.

This sequence joins TRBV7-2 and TRBJ2-7; 8 bases are shared with TRBD1. Unmatched junction bases numbered 4, after V lost 3 bases and J lost 3 bases. The CDR3 sequence is 14 residues long. Germline assignment: CDR1 SGHTA and CDR2 FQGNSA. The DNA of the CDR3 is TGTGCCAGCAGCTTGATGACAGGGGACTACGAGCAGTACTTC. It encodes CASSLMTGDYEQYF.

This chain links TRBV11-2 with TRBJ2-1, with 10 nucleotides matching TRBD1. After removal of 5 bases from V and 9 bases from J, the junction contained 10 bases not matched to a gene. The CDR3 is made up of 15 amino acids. CDR1 and CDR2 (germline): SGHAT, FQNNGV. The CDR3 reads CASSPGTGVKGEQFF. CDR3 in DNA: TGTGCCAGCAGCCCCGGGACAGGGGTAAAGGGTGAGCAGTTCTTC.

J is TRBJ2-7 and V is TRBV7-2; D is possibly TRBD2 (7 bases). The germline V gene has CDR1 SGHTA and CDR2 FQGNSA. Between the trimmed V and J ends, which lost 1 base and 0 bases, there was a span of 22 bases. The CDR3 length is 19 residues. The CDR3 is CASSLVGGGLRGPSYEQYF. CDR3 bases: TGTGCCAGCAGCTTAGTGGGTGGGGGTTTGCGGGGGCCCTCCTACGAGCAGTACTTC.

The chain links TRBV4-1 to TRBJ2-3, with 10 bases aligning to TRBD1. The CDR3 is 15 residues long. The germline gives CDR1 MGHRA, CDR2 YSYEKL. Trimming cost V 4 bases and J 0 bases; bases outside gene matches: 1. The DNA for the CDR3 is TGCGCCAGCAGCCCGGGACAGGGGAGCACAGATACGCAGTATTTT. Its protein is CASSPGQGSTDTQYF.

The V and J genes are TRBV7-2 and TRBJ2-1, with 12 bases that match TRBD2. V trimming: 5 bases; J trimming: 0 bases; junction bases outside the gene matches: 11. The CDR3 covers 19 residues. The germline CDR1 and CDR2 sequences are SGHTA and FQGNSA. The CDR3 nucleotides are TGTGCCAGCAGCCCGGGGACTAGCGGGCTTGGGAGCTCCTACAATGAGCAGTTCTTC. Residues: CASSPGTSGLGSSYNEQFF.

The chain couples TRBV28 to TRBJ1-5, with 10 bases lining up with TRBD1. Per the germline V gene, CDR1 is MDHEN and CDR2 is SYDVKM. There are 17 residues in the CDR3. Trimming removed 6 bases from V and 0 bases from J; junction bases left unmatched: 8. CDR3 region: CASRGQGTHYSNQPQHF. The CDR3 DNA is TGTGCCAGCAGGGGACAGGGGACCCATTATAGCAATCAGCCCCAGCATTTT.

The rearrangement joins TRBV4-1 to TRBJ1-1; D gene ambiguous. V gave up 4 bases and J gave up 8 bases, with 17 bases separating them. The CDR3 has 14 amino acids. The germline V gene encodes CDR1 MGHRA and CDR2 YSYEKL. The CDR3 reads CASSLTGSLDEAFF. The CDR3 DNA reads TGCGCCAGCAGCCTCACCGGGAGCCTAGACGAAGCTTTCTTT.

V is TRBV12-3 or TRBV12-4 and J is TRBJ2-1; D perhaps matches TRBD2 (6 bases). The ends were cut back, 5 bases at V and 4 bases at J, with 9 bases in the middle. CDR3 size: 13 residues. CDR3 sequence reads: CASSLSGYNEQFF. The CDR3 nucleotides are TGTGCCAGCAGTCTAAGCGGGTACAATGAGCAGTTCTTC.

J is TRBJ1-1 and V is TRBV3-1 (or the pseudogene TRBV3-2); D may be TRBD1 (5 bases). The CDR3 sequence is 17 residues long. V gave up 4 bases and J gave up 1 base, with 19 bases separating them. Germline CDR1 and CDR2: LGHDT and YNNKEL (reference sequence). The CDR3 coding sequence is TGTGCCAGCAGCCCACCAAGACGCAAGGGGCCGAACACTGAAGCTTTCTTT. Its protein is CASSPPRRKGPNTEAFF.